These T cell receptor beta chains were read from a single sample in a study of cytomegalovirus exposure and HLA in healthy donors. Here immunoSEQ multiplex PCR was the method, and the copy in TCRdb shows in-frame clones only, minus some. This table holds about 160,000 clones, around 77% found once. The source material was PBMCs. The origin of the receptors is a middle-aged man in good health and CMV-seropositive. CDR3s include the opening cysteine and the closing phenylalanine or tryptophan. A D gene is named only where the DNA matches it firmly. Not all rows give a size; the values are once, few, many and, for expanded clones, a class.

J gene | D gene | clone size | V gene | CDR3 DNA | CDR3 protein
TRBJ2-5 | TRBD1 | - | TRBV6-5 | TGTGCCAGCAGTTACAAGGCGGACAGGCAAGAGACCCAGTACTTC | CASSYKADRQETQYF
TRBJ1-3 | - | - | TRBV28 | TGTGCCAGCAGTTCGCAGGTGTACACCATATATTTT | CASSSQVYTIYF
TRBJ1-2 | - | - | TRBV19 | TGTGCCAGTAGTATTCAGGGTGGGGACTATGGCTACACCTTC | CASSIQGGDYGYTF
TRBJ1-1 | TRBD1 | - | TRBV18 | TGTGCCAGCTCATCCCAGGGGGCGCGATGGACTGAAGCTTTCTTT | CASSSQGARWTEAFF
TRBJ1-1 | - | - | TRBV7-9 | TGTGCCAGCAGCCAGGGCCTGGTGGAGGGTGCTGAAGCTTTCTTT | CASSQGLVEGAEAFF
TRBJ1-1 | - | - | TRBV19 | TGTGCCAGTAGTATGGGGCGGGGGATGAGGGACACTGAAGCTTTCTTT | CASSMGRGMRDTEAFF
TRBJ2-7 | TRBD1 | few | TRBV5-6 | TGTGCCAGCAGCCAAAGAGGACAGGCTGGGGGCTCCTACGAGCAGTACTTC | CASSQRGQAGGSYEQYF
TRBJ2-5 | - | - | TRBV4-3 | TGCGCCAGCAGCCAAGGGGGGGGGCCCCAAGAGACCCAGTACTTC | CASSQGGGPQETQYF
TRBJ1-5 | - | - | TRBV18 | TGTGCCAGCTCCCCTAATCGTGGCGGGGGAGGGCAGCCCCAGCATTTT | CASSPNRGGGGQPQHF
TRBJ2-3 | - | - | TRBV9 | TGTGCCAGCAGCGAACAGGGTCCGTTTCCAGATACGCAGTATTTT | CASSEQGPFPDTQYF
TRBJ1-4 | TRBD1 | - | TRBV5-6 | TGTGCCAGCAGCGTAGGGGGCCTGAGTGAAAAACTGTTTTTT | CASSVGGLSEKLFF
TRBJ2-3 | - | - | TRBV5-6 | TGTGCCAGCAGCCACGGAGGGGGGGCTCGTGATACGCAGTATTTT | CASSHGGGARDTQYF
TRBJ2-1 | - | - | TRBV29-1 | TGCAGCGTTGAAGATAGAGTCTATGAGCAGTTCTTC | CSVEDRVYEQFF
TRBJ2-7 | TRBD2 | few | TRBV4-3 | TGCGCCAGCAGCCATGTAAGCGGGGGGGCTTACGAGCAGTACTTC | CASSHVSGGAYEQYF
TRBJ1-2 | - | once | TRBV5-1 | TGCGCCAGCAGCTTCGAGTCCTATGGCTACACCTTC | CASSFESYGYTF
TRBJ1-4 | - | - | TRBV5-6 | TGTGCCAGCAGCTCCGAGGCACGGGCTAATGAAAAACTGTTTTTT | CASSSEARANEKLFF
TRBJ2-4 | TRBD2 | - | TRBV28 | TGTGCCAGCAATCGGGACTATCTAGCCAAAAACATTCAGTACTTC | CASNRDYLAKNIQYF
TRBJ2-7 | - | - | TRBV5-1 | TGCGCCAGCAGCCTTGAGTTGAGTTACGAGCAGTACTTC | CASSLELSYEQYF
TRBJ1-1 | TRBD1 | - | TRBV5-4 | TGTGCCAGCAGCCCATCGGACAGGCTCGAGGGGAACACTGAAGCTTTCTTT | CASSPSDRLEGNTEAFF